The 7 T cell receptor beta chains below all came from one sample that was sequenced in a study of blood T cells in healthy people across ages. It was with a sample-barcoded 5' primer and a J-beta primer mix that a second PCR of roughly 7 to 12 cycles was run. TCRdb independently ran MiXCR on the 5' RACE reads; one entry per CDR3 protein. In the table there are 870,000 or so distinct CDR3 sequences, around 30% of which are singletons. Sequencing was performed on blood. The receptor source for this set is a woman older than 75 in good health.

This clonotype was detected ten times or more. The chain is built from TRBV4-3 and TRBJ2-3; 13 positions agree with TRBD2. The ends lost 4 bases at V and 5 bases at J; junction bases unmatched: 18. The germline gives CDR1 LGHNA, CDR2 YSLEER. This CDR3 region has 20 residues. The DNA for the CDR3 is TGCGCCAGCAGCCCGTTAGGGGAGGGACTAGCGGGGAGTTCGAAAGATACGCAGTATTTT. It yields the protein CASSPLGEGLAGSSKDTQYF.

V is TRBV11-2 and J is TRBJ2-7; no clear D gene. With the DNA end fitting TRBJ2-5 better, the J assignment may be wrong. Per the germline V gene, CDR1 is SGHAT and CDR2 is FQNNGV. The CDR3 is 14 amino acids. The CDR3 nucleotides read TGTGCCAGCAGCTTCAACAAGGTGGGAGAGACCCAGTACTTC. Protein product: CASSFNKVGETQYF.

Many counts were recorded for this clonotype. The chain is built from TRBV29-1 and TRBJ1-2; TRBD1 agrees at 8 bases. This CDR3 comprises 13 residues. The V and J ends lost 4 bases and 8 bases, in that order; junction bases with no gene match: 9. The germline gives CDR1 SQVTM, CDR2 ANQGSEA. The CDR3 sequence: CSVVGGTGAGYTF. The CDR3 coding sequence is TGCAGCGTTGTAGGGGGGACAGGTGCCGGCTACACCTTC.

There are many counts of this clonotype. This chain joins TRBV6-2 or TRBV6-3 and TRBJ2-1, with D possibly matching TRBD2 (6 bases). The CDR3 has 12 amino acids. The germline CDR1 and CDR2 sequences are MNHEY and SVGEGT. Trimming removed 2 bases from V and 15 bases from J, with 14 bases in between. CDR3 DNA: TGTGCCAGCAGTTACGGGGGGACCCTGGGGTTCTTC. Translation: CASSYGGTLGFF.

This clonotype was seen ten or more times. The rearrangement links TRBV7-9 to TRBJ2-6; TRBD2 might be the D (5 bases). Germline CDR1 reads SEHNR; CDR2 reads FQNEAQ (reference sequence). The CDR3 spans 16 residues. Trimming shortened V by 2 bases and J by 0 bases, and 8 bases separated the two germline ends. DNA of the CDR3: TGTGCCAGCAGCTTAAGACGGGACTCTGGGGCCAACGTCCTGACTTTC. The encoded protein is CASSLRRDSGANVLTF.

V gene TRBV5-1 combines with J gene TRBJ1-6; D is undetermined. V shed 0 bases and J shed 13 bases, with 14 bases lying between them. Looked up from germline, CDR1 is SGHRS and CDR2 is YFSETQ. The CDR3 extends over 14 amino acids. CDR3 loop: CASSLGEALGPLHF. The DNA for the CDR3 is TGCGCCAGCAGCTTGGGGGAGGCCCTCGGTCCCCTCCACTTT.

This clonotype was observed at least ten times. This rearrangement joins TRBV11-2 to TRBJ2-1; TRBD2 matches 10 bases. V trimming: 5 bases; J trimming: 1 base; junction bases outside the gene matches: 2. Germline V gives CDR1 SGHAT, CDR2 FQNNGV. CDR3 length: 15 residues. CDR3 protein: CASSQLAGSYNEQFF. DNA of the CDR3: TGTGCCAGCAGCCAACTAGCGGGATCCTACAATGAGCAGTTCTTC.